This T cell receptor (beta chain) emerged from a study of blood T cell repertoires in COVID-19. Study-wide background: Both acute and convalescent COVID-19 samples were obtained from the United States, Italy and Spain.

V lost 1 base to trimming and J lost 1 base, with 13 bases between them. Looked up from germline, CDR1 is SEHNR and CDR2 is FQNEAQ (reference sequence). The CDR3 runs 17 residues. TCRdb's table, derived via immunoSEQ multiplex PCR, lists solely in-frame clones and lacks some. The sample includes under 250,000 clones, 70% to 90% of them seen just once. The receptor comes from a man between 45 and 60 years old with COVID-19, enrolled during active disease. The chain carries TRBV7-9 and TRBJ1-4, with D unclear. The specimen sequenced was peripheral blood. The CDR3 DNA is TGTGCCAGCAGCTTAGAGATAGCCGGTGGAACTAATGAAAAACTGTTTTTT. It specifies CASSLEIAGGTNEKLFF.